This T cell receptor beta chain was captured by sequencing in a study of blood T cell repertoires in COVID-19. Study-wide background: The analysed material was cDNA or gDNA that came from T cells, B-cell-depleted T cells, or PBMCs.

Clones were sequenced by immunoSEQ multiplex PCR, and TCRdb holds only the in-frame ones, with some missing. The data contain some 64,000 clones, roughly 80% of them seen just once; the ten biggest clones take up 20%. Germline CDR1 KGHSH, CDR2 LQKENI. Trimming took off 3 bases at V and 11 bases at J, with 13 bases between the two ends. The CDR3 extends over 12 amino acids. The chain links TRBV18 to TRBJ1-1, with TRBD1 as a possible D gene (6 bases). The sequencing sample was made of peripheral blood. This clonotype was sampled from an elderly woman with active or convalescent COVID-19. The CDR3 region has the DNA TGTGCCAGCTCACCGAGGGGGGGGTTGGCTTTCTTT. It specifies CASSPRGGLAFF.